Below are 32 T cell receptor beta chains sequenced from a single sample in a study of OX40 agonist ivuxolimab in advanced cancers. The method was immunoSEQ multiplex PCR; TCRdb's version includes in-frame clones alone and lacks a portion of them. The data hold fewer than 65,000 clones, with 84% observed a single time. The sample consisted of CD4+ or CD8+ T cells sorted from blood, taken in a trial of the OX40 agonist ivuxolimab. These receptors originate from an adult with an advanced solid tumor such as melanoma, head and neck, liver or kidney cancer.

The chain links TRBV19 to TRBJ2-7, with TRBD1 matching 7 bases. The germline gives CDR1 LNHDA, CDR2 SQIVND (reference sequence). Trimming removed 6 bases from V and 7 bases from J; junction bases left unmatched: 6. CDR3 length equals 12 residues. CDR3 protein: CASRDRLGEQYF. CDR3 nucleotide sequence: TGTGCCAGTAGGGACAGGTTGGGGGAGCAGTACTTC.

This clone was detected only once. The chain employs TRBV11-2 and TRBJ1-1; D gene uncertain. The germline gives CDR1 SGHAT, CDR2 FQNNGV. The CDR3 totals 15 residues. Trimming stripped 2 bases from V and 5 bases from J, with 15 bases between. The CDR3 reads CASSLQAGLWTEAFF. The CDR3 DNA reads TGTGCCAGCAGCTTACAAGCGGGATTGTGGACTGAAGCTTTCTTT.

This sequence joins TRBV5-1 and TRBJ1-2, with 7 bases aligning to TRBD1. Germline V gives CDR1 SGHRS, CDR2 YFSETQ. The trim removed 0 bases at V and 6 bases at J, leaving 5 bases unmatched. The CDR3 totals 14 residues. Here the CDR3 reads CASSLVQGRNGYTF. Written as DNA, the CDR3 is TGCGCCAGCAGCTTGGTACAGGGGAGAAATGGCTACACCTTC.

The chain couples TRBV6-5 to TRBJ1-2, with D possibly matching TRBD1 (5 bases). Trimming pared 1 base from V and 8 bases from J, leaving 14 bases between. The CDR3 totals 14 residues. Germline-derived CDR1 and CDR2 are MNHEY and SVGAGI. In DNA, the CDR3 is TGTGCCAGCAGTTACTTAGGGACGTCCGGGGGCTACACCTTC. Amino acid sequence: CASSYLGTSGGYTF.

The chain is built from TRBV18 and TRBJ2-3, with TRBD2 matching over 13 bases. This CDR3 spans 18 amino acids. V was clipped by 0 bases and J by 4 bases; unmatched bases: 7. The germline V gene encodes CDR1 KGHSH and CDR2 LQKENI. In DNA form, the CDR3 reads TGTGCCAGCTCACCACCGACGGGACTAGCGGGACTCGCAGATACGCAGTATTTT. Translated, it gives CASSPPTGLAGLADTQYF.

The V call is TRBV5-1, the J call TRBJ1-1; no definite D call. This CDR3 comprises 15 residues. Germline CDR1 is SGHRS and CDR2 is YFSETQ. The V and J ends lost 4 bases and 1 base respectively, with 14 bases between them. In DNA form, the CDR3 reads TGCGCCAGCAGCCTGGACCCGGATACGAACACTGAAGCTTTCTTT. Its protein is CASSLDPDTNTEAFF.

The rearrangement links TRBV6-6 to TRBJ2-6; D ambiguous. Germline lookup yields CDR1 MNHNY and CDR2 SVGAGI (reference sequence). The V end lost 8 bases, the J end lost 0 bases, and 8 bases lay between the germline ends. There are 14 residues in the CDR3. The CDR3 DNA sequence: TGTGCCAGCGGAAGAAGCTCTGGGGCCAACGTCCTGACTTTC. Encoded protein: CASGRSSGANVLTF.

By share, this clone counts as large (0.1 to 1%). This chain joins TRBV7-6 and TRBJ1-4; D is unclear. The CDR3 consists of 15 residues. V gave up 1 base and J gave up 3 bases, with 9 bases separating them. CDR1 is SGHVS and CDR2 is FNYEAQ in the germline V gene. CDR3 in amino acids: CASSLEPGSNEKLFF. The CDR3 DNA sequence: TGTGCCAGCAGCTTAGAACCTGGGTCTAATGAAAAACTGTTTTTT.

The chain is built from TRBV4-1 and TRBJ1-3; D is undetermined. Germline values: CDR1 MGHRA, CDR2 YSYEKL. The CDR3 is made up of 16 amino acids. Trimming left V 1 base short and J 0 bases short, with 10 bases between. As DNA, the CDR3 is TGCGCCAGCAGCCAAGGGTCACAGAGCTCTGGAAACACCATATATTTT. This encodes CASSQGSQSSGNTIYF.

The chain links TRBV29-1 to TRBJ2-5; D is possibly TRBD2 (6 bases). TRBJ2-7 explains the end of the DNA better; the J call may be wrong. Germline assignment: CDR1 SQVTM and CDR2 ANQGSEA. This CDR3 spans 13 amino acids. The CDR3 nucleotides read TGCAGCGTTGCGGCTAGCGTGGGGTACGAGCAGTACTTC. Residues: CSVAASVGYEQYF.

The chain recombines TRBV19 with TRBJ1-4; 7 positions match TRBD1. Germline V gene sequence: CDR1 LNHDA, CDR2 SQIVND (reference sequence). With 4 bases clipped from V and 0 bases from J, the junction kept 17 bases outside the gene matches. CDR3 length: 20 residues. CDR3 sequence: CASSKSSTGDLISTNEKLFF. Written as DNA, the CDR3 is TGTGCCAGTAGTAAATCATCAACAGGGGACCTTATTTCAACTAATGAAAAACTGTTTTTT.

V and J are TRBV2 and TRBJ1-6; TRBD1 matches at 9 bases. Trimming removed 6 bases from V and 10 bases from J; junction bases left unmatched: 4. The germline gives CDR1 SNHLY, CDR2 FYNNEI. The CDR3 has 13 residues. CDR3 DNA: TGTGCCAGCAGACCCGGGACAGGGTCACCCCTCCACTTT. Translation gives CASRPGTGSPLHF.

The V and J genes are TRBV15 and TRBJ1-5; a weak D match, TRBD1 (6 bases). Germline values: CDR1 LNHNV, CDR2 YYDKDF (reference sequence). CDR3 length equals 15 residues. Trimming pared 3 bases from V and 3 bases from J, leaving 12 bases between. CDR3 sequence reads: CATSSVSGANQPQHF. The CDR3, as DNA: TGTGCCACCAGCAGCGTCTCAGGGGCCAATCAGCCCCAGCATTTT.

The chain joins TRBV6-5 to TRBJ2-7; perhaps D is TRBD1 or TRBD2 (6 bases each). The germline V gene encodes CDR1 MNHEY and CDR2 SVGAGI. This CDR3 is built from 15 residues. Deletions cut 7 bases from V and 1 base from J, with 17 bases between. This chain's CDR3 is CASMAGGLPSYEQYF. DNA of the CDR3: TGTGCCAGCATGGCCGGGGGCCTCCCTTCCTACGAGCAGTACTTC.

The CDR3 is CASSGQRYTEAFF. The CDR3 region has the DNA TGCGCCAGCAGTGGGCAGCGATATACTGAAGCTTTCTTT. This rearrangement joins TRBV10-1 to TRBJ1-1, with D unclear. Trimming removed 4 bases from V and 5 bases from J, with 11 bases in between. Per germline, CDR1 WNHNN and CDR2 SYGVQD (reference sequence). This CDR3 spans 13 amino acids.

The chain employs TRBV6-1 and TRBJ1-4; D may be TRBD1 (6 bases). The ends were cut back, 5 bases at V and 8 bases at J, with 18 bases in the middle. Germline values: CDR1 MNHNS, CDR2 SASEGT. The CDR3 consists of 15 residues. CDR3 in amino acids: CASSFRGHRGEKLFF. In DNA form, the CDR3 reads TGTGCCAGCAGTTTCCGGGGGCATCGTGGGGAAAAACTGTTTTTT.

V and J are TRBV19 and TRBJ1-1; TRBD1 matches 10 bases. V gave up 5 bases and J gave up 6 bases; unmatched junction bases: 15. CDR1 is LNHDA, CDR2 SQIVND, per germline (reference sequence). The CDR3 has 17 residues. As DNA, the CDR3 is TGTGCCAGTAGTTCAAGCACCGGGACAGGGGCCGGGGCTGAAGCTTTCTTT. Its translation: CASSSSTGTGAGAEAFF. Variable domain in full (rest from reference TRBV19 and TRBJ1-1): DGGITQSPKYLFRKEGQNVTLSCEQNLNHDAMYWYRQDPGQGLRLIYYSQIVNDFQKGDIAEGYSVSREKKESFPLTVTSAQKNPTAFYLCASSSSTGTGAGAEAFFGQGTRLTVV.

The chain uses TRBV6-1 and TRBJ2-7; TRBD2 aligns across 7 bases. The V gene's germline CDR1 is MNHNS and CDR2 SASEGT. This CDR3 comprises 12 residues. With 11 bases clipped from V and 3 bases from J, the junction kept 7 bases outside the gene matches. The CDR3 spells CAGGTIRYEQYF. In DNA, the CDR3 is TGTGCCGGGGGGACTATCCGCTACGAGCAGTACTTC.

CDR3 loop: CASSIAGTGSQPQHF. The CDR3 DNA sequence: TGTGCCAGTAGTATAGCCGGGACAGGGAGTCAGCCCCAGCATTTT. The chain uses TRBV19 and TRBJ1-5, with 9 bases identical to TRBD1. J was trimmed by 6 bases and V by 1 base; bases with no gene match: 4. Germline V gene lookup returns CDR1 LNHDA and CDR2 SQIVND (reference sequence). This CDR3 contains 15 residues.

This sequence joins TRBV2 and TRBJ2-3; D not certain. Germline V gene data show CDR1 as SNHLY and CDR2 as FYNNEI. Deletions cut 6 bases from V and 2 bases from J, with 6 bases between. CDR3 length: 12 residues. The CDR3 DNA follows: TGTGCCAGCAGGAGGCTCACAGATACGCAGTATTTT. It encodes CASRRLTDTQYF.

The chain couples TRBV11-2 to TRBJ2-7; D gene ambiguous. The CDR3 covers 15 residues. From germline, CDR1 is SGHAT and CDR2 FQNNGV. V was trimmed by 0 bases and J by 0 bases, leaving 9 bases between them. CDR3 residues: CASSLDRPSSYEQYF. The DNA of the CDR3 is TGTGCCAGCAGCTTAGATCGGCCCAGCTCCTACGAGCAGTACTTC.

The chain carries TRBV19 and TRBJ2-7; D call uncertain. Trimming stripped 4 bases from V and 2 bases from J, with 15 bases between. Germline loops: CDR1 LNHDA, CDR2 SQIVND (reference sequence). CDR3 size: 15 residues. In DNA form, the CDR3 reads TGTGCCAGTAGTACTGGCGCGAACACCCCCTACGAGCAGTACTTC. It specifies CASSTGANTPYEQYF.

V gene TRBV2 combines with J gene TRBJ1-2, with a weak D call TRBD1 (5 bases). This CDR3 spans 15 amino acids. Germline V gene sequence: CDR1 SNHLY, CDR2 FYNNEI. The V gene lost 8 bases and the J gene lost 3 bases, with 19 bases spanning the gap. This CDR3 reads CASSRGAGVDYGYTF. The CDR3 DNA follows: TGTGCCAGCTCTCGCGGGGCTGGTGTGGACTATGGCTACACCTTC.

The chain combines TRBV7-2 with TRBJ2-6, with D possibly being TRBD1 or TRBD2 (5 bases each). The CDR3 sequence is 17 residues long. The V and J ends lost 1 base and 1 base respectively, with 11 bases between them. Per germline, CDR1 SGHTA and CDR2 FQGNSA. The CDR3 sequence: CASSLVGPTSGANVLTF. The CDR3, as DNA: TGTGCCAGCAGCTTAGTGGGACCGACTTCTGGGGCCAACGTCCTGACTTTC.

This clone was picked up many times. This chain joins TRBV7-9 and TRBJ1-1, with 9 bases fitting TRBD1. CDR3 length: 15 residues. The trim removed 3 bases at V and 3 bases at J, leaving 5 bases unmatched. Germline V gives CDR1 SEHNR, CDR2 FQNEAQ (reference sequence). As DNA, the CDR3 is TGTGCCAGCAGCTTGGGCGACAGGGGGTACACTGAAGCTTTCTTT. It translates to CASSLGDRGYTEAFF.

The V call is TRBV7-9, the J call TRBJ1-2, with 8 bases identical to TRBD1. The trim removed 1 base at V and 6 bases at J, leaving 4 bases unmatched. Germline loops: CDR1 SEHNR, CDR2 FQNEAQ (reference sequence). This CDR3 comprises 14 residues. The CDR3 DNA reads TGTGCCAGCAGCTTAGGGGAGACAGGGGATGGCTACACCTTC. It translates to CASSLGETGDGYTF.

This rearrangement joins TRBV28 to TRBJ2-7; 14 bases align to TRBD2. The germline V gene has CDR1 MDHEN and CDR2 SYDVKM. The CDR3 has 19 amino acids. V lost 2 bases to trimming and J lost 6 bases; unmatched junction nucleotides: 15. Written as DNA, the CDR3 is TGTGCCAGCAGTTTAAGACTAGCGGGGGGGCCCCCCTCCTACTCCGAGCAGTACTTC. This translates into CASSLRLAGGPPSYSEQYF.

Only one count was recorded for this clone. In DNA form, the CDR3 reads TGCGCCAGCAGCCCCTATCGGGACTATGAAAAACTGTTTTTT. Protein product: CASSPYRDYEKLFF. The chain recombines TRBV5-1 with TRBJ1-4; perhaps TRBD1 as D (5 bases). CDR3 length equals 14 residues. CDR1 SGHRS and CDR2 YFSETQ come from the germline V gene. With 4 bases removed from V and 6 bases from J, the gap between germline ends came to 13 bases.

The chain uses TRBV7-2 and TRBJ2-5; TRBD1 matches at 8 bases. The CDR3 loop spans 14 amino acids. J was trimmed by 1 base and V by 5 bases; bases with no gene match: 3. The germline CDR1 and CDR2 sequences are SGHTA and FQGNSA. CDR3 nucleotide sequence: TGTGCCAGCAGCCGGACAGGGTCCCAAGAGACCCAGTACTTC. It encodes CASSRTGSQETQYF.

The rearrangement links TRBV19 to TRBJ2-1; 10 bases match TRBD2. Germline assignment: CDR1 LNHDA and CDR2 SQIVND (reference sequence). V lost 8 bases, J lost 3 bases, and 4 bases stayed unmatched. The CDR3 totals 14 residues. The CDR3: CASCPSGSYNEQFF. CDR3 sequence (DNA): TGTGCCAGTTGTCCTAGCGGGAGCTACAATGAGCAGTTCTTC.

This sequence joins TRBV7-6 and TRBJ2-5; no clear D gene. In germline, CDR1 is SGHVS, CDR2 FNYEAQ. The V and J ends lost 1 base and 9 bases respectively, with 15 bases between them. The CDR3 has 14 residues. CDR3 amino acids: CASSLVTASRAQYF. For the CDR3, the DNA is TGTGCCAGCAGCTTAGTGACGGCCTCCAGAGCCCAGTACTTC. Based on the CDR3 plus reference TRBV7-6 and TRBJ2-5, the full variable domain is GAGVSQSPRYKVTKRGQDVALRCDPISGHVSLYWYRQALGQGPEFLTYFNYEAQQDKSGLPNDRFSAERPEGSISTLTIQRTEQRDSAMYRCASSLVTASRAQYFGPGTRLLVL.

The chain couples TRBV2 to TRBJ2-7; TRBD1 agrees at 8 bases. Germline V gene data show CDR1 as SNHLY and CDR2 as FYNNEI. CDR3 length: 12 residues. Germline trimming cut 6 bases from V and 5 bases from J; bases unmatched to any gene: 3. CDR3 DNA: TGTGCCAGCAGAGAGGACAGGGACGAGCAGTACTTC. Translated: CASREDRDEQYF.